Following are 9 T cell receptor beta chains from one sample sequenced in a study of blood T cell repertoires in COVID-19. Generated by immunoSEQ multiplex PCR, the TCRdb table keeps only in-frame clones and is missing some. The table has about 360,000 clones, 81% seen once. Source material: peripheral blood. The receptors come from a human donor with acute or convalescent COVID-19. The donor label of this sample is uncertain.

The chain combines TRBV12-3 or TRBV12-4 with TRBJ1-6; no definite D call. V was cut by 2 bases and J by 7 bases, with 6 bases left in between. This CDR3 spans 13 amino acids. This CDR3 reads CASSLTGNSPLHF. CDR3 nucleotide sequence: TGTGCCAGCAGTTTAACGGGGAATTCACCCCTCCACTTT.

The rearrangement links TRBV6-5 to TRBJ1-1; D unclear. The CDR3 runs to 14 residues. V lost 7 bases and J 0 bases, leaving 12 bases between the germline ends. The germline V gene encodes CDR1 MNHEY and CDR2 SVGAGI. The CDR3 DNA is TGTGCCAGCATCCCCGCGGGGATGAACACTGAAGCTTTCTTT. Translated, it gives CASIPAGMNTEAFF.

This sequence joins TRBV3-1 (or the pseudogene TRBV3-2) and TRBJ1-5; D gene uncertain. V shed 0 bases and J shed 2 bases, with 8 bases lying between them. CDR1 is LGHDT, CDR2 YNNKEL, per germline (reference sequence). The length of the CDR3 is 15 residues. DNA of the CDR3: TGTGCCAGCAGCCAAGACCCGAGGCGCAATCAGCCCCAGCATTTT. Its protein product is CASSQDPRRNQPQHF.

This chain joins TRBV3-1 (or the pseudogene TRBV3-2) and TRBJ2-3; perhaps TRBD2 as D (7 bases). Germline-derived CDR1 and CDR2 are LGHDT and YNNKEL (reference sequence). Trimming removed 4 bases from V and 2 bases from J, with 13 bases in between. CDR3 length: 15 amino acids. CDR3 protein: CASSLGGGLTDTQYF. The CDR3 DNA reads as TGTGCCAGCAGCCTGGGCGGGGGCCTCACAGATACGCAGTATTTT.

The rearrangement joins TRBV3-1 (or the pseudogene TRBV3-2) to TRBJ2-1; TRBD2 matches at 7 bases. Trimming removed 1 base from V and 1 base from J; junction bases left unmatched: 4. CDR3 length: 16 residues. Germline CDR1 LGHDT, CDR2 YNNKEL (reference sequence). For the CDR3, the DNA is TGTGCCAGCAGCCAAGGCGGGAGACCGTCCTACAATGAGCAGTTCTTC. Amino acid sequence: CASSQGGRPSYNEQFF.

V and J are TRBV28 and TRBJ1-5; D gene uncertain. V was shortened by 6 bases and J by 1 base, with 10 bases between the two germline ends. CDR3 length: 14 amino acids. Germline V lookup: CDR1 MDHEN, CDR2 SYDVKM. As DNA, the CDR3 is TGTGCCAGCAGGGAAATGAGGAGCAATCAGCCCCAGCATTTT. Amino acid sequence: CASREMRSNQPQHF.

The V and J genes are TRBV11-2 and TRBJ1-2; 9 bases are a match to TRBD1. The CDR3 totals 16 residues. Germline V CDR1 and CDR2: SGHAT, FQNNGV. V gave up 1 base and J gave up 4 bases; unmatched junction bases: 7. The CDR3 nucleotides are TGTGCCAGCAGCTTAGTACAGGGGGCGATTAGCTATGGCTACACCTTC. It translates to CASSLVQGAISYGYTF.

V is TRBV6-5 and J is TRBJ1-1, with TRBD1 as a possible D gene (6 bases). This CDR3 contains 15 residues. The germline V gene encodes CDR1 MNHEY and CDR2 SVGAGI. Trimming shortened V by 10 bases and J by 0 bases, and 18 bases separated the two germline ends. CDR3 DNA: TGTGCCACTACTCCAGGGGCCAACATGAACACTGAAGCTTTCTTT. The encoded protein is CATTPGANMNTEAFF.

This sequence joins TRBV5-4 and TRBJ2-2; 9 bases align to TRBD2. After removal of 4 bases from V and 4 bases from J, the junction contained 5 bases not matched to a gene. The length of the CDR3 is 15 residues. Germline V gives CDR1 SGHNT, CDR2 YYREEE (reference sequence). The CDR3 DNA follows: TGTGCCAGCAGCGATAGCGGGGGTCTCACCGGGGAGCTGTTTTTT. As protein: CASSDSGGLTGELFF.